This T cell receptor beta chain appears in the sequencing data of a study of blood T cell repertoires in COVID-19. The CDR3 extends over 15 amino acids. Trimming removed 1 base from V and 1 base from J, with 10 bases in between. Germline V lookup: CDR1 KGHSH, CDR2 LQKENI. Remarks on this clone: The sample contains more than one DNA sequence encoding this CDR3.

This table comes from immunoSEQ multiplex PCR, and its TCRdb copy is limited to in-frame clones, with some not included. The data hold some 97,000 clones, with just under 95% observed a single time. This clonotype was sampled from a man aged 65-85 years with acute or convalescent COVID-19. V gene TRBV18 combines with J gene TRBJ2-5, with TRBD1 as a possible D gene (6 bases). Sequenced material: peripheral blood. CDR3 in amino acids: CASSPQQGSQETQYF. The CDR3, as DNA: TGTGCCAGCTCACCACAACAGGGAAGCCAAGAGACCCAGTACTTC.